Each of the 7 T cell receptor delta chains below was sequenced from the same sample in a study of gamma-delta chains in newborns, infants, children. TCRdb reran clone calling via CATT on the reads. The top ten clones hold about 16% of a sample with under 8,000 delta-chain clones, more than 0.6% of them seen once. Material for sequencing was blood. The source of these receptors is a child who was a newborn, infant or young child, either healthy, febrile or measles-vaccinated (not recorded which).

As concerns this clone: A much larger clone lies a single base off, so this may be a read error. The chain combines TRDV2 with TRDJ3; perhaps TRDD3 as D (6 bases). Trimming cost V 5 bases and J 2 bases, with 9 bases left between them. The CDR3 is 15 residues long. Germline CDR1 and CDR2: GEAIGNYY and EKD. The CDR3 spells CACGMGAWDTRQMFF. For the CDR3, the DNA is TGTGCCTGTGGAATGGGGGCCTGGGACACCCGACAGATGTTTTTC.

This clone was found a few times. The protein given by TCRdb reflects a much larger clone and differs at residue 8 from this DNA's translation, likely from a read error; the protein shown is the DNA's translation. The sample has other DNA sequences that encode this CDR3 too. The V and J genes are TRDV2 and TRDJ2, with TRDD3 identical over 8 bases. The germline gives CDR1 GEAIGNYY, CDR2 EKD. CDR3 length equals 16 residues. With 2 bases clipped from V and 0 bases from J, the junction kept 4 bases outside the gene matches. This chain's CDR3 is CACDKLGATLTAQLFF. Here the CDR3 DNA reads TGTGCCTGTGACAAACTGGGGGCTACTTTGACAGCACAACTCTTCTTT.

Notes on this clone: With a much larger clone just one base away, this may be a read error. This rearrangement joins TRDV2 to TRDJ1; weak D call: TRDD3 (6 bases). There are 15 residues in the CDR3. CDR1 and CDR2 from the germline V gene are GEAIGNYY and EKD. The CDR3 reads CACDVVGAPTDNLIF. The CDR3, as DNA: TGTGCCTGTGACGTCGTGGGGGCCCCCACCGATAACCTCATCTTT.

Details on this clone: This likely stems from a read error, as it lies one base from a far larger clone. The rearrangement links TRDV2 to TRDJ3; 9 bases match TRDD3. The trim removed 6 bases at V and 0 bases at J, leaving 5 bases unmatched. The CDR3 is made up of 17 amino acids. The germline gives CDR1 GEAIGNYY, CDR2 EKD. CDR3 sequence reads: CACKYWGSSWDTRQMFF. CDR3 coding DNA: TGTGCCTGTAAGTACTGGGGGAGCTCCTGGGACACCCGACAGATGTTTTTC.

Worth noting for this clone: This sequence is one base from a far larger clone and is likely a read error. V and J are TRDV2 and TRDJ3, with 7 bases lining up with TRDD3. CDR1 and CDR2 (germline): GEAIGNYY, EKD. The CDR3 has 20 residues. The CDR3 DNA reads as TGTGCCTGTGACACCGGCTGGGGGGCCGCTAGCTCCTGGGACACCCGACGGATGTTTTTC. Protein product: CACDTGWGAASSWDTRRMFF.

Details on this clone: A much bigger clone sits one base away, suggesting this may be a read error. The same CDR3 arises from other DNA sequences in this sample as well. This chain links TRDV2 with TRDJ3; possible D gene TRDD3, 5 bases. From germline, CDR1 is GEAIGNYY and CDR2 EKD. V was trimmed by 1 base and J by 1 base, leaving 13 bases between them. The length of the CDR3 is 18 residues. CDR3 coding DNA: TGTGCCTGTGACACAGCGGGATTAAGATCCTGGGACACCCGACAGATGTTTTTC. Residues: CACDTAGLRSWDTRQMFF.

By share, this clone counts as medium-sized. A far larger clone is just one base off, so this is likely a read error. This sample also contains other DNA sequences that code for the same CDR3. The chain carries TRDV2 and TRDJ1; TRDD3 matches 10 bases. V was pared by 5 bases and J by 2 bases, with 4 bases of the junction left unmatched. The germline V gene encodes CDR1 GEAIGNYY and CDR2 EKD. CDR3 length equals 14 residues. The CDR3 DNA follows: TGTGCCTGTGGCGTACTGGGGGATACCGATAAACTCATCTTT. It encodes CACGVLGDTDKLIF.